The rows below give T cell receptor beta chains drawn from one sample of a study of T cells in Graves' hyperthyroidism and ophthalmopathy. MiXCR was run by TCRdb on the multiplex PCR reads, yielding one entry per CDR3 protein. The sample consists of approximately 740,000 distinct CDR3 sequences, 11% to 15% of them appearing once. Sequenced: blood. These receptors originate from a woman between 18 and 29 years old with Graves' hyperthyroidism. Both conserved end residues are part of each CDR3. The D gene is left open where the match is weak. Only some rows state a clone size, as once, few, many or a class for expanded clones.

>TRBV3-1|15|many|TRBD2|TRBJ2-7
CASSQVSSGKHEQYF
TGTGCCAGCAGCCAAGTGTCTAGCGGGAAGCACGAGCAGTACTTC
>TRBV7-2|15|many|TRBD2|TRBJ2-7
CASSLGTSGSYEQYF
TGTGCCAGCAGCTTAGGGACTAGCGGAAGCTACGAGCAGTACTTC
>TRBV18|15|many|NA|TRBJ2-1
CASSRRRPPYNEQFF
TGTGCCAGCTCAAGGAGGCGGCCCCCGTACAATGAGCAGTTCTTC
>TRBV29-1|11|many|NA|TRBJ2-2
CSVGQSGELFF
TGCAGCGTGGGACAATCCGGGGAGCTGTTTTTT
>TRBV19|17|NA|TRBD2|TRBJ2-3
CASSPPVWTSNENTQYF
TGTGCCAGTAGTCCGCCCGTCTGGACTAGCAATGAAAATACGCAGTATTTT
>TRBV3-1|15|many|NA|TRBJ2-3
CASSHTLSSTDTQYF
TGTGCCAGCAGCCACACCTTAAGCAGCACAGATACGCAGTATTTT
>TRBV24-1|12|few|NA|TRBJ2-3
CATGSRLDTQYF
TGTGCCACCGGATCAAGGTTGGATACGCAGTATTTT
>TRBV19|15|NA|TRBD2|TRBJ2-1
CATTRTSGSEYEQFF
TGTGCCACGACAAGGACTAGCGGGAGTGAGTATGAGCAGTTCTTC
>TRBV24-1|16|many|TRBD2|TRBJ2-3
CATSYPSGSRIDTQYF
TGTGCCACCAGTTATCCTAGCGGGAGCCGGATAGATACGCAGTATTTT
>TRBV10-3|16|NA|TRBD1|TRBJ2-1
CAIRQDPGQGRNEQFF
TGTGCCATCAGACAGGATCCGGGACAGGGGAGAAATGAGCAGTTCTTC
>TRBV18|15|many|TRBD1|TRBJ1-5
CASSPQKGADQPQHF
TGTGCCAGCTCACCACAGAAGGGGGCTGATCAGCCCCAGCATTTT
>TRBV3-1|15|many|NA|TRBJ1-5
CASSRGGNSNQPQHF
TGTGCCAGCAGCCGCGGCGGGAATAGCAATCAGCCCCAGCATTTT
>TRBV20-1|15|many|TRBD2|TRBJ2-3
CSATRTSGSTDTQYF
TGCAGTGCTACAAGAACTAGCGGGAGCACAGATACGCAGTATTTT
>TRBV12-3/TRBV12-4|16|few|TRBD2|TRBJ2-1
CASSFLAGAPYNEQFF
TGTGCCAGCAGTTTCCTAGCGGGAGCCCCCTACAATGAGCAGTTCTTC
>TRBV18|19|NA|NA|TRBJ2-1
CASSPWGPAASKIRNEQFF
TGTGCCAGCTCACCGTGGGGACCAGCGGCGAGCAAGATACGTAATGAGCAGTTCTTC
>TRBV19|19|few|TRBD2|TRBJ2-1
CASSQVGLAEMGSYNEQFF
TGTGCCAGCTCCCAGGTGGGACTAGCCGAAATGGGATCCTACAATGAGCAGTTCTTC
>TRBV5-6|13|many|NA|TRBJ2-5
CASSFLVGETQYF
TGTGCCAGCAGCTTTTTGGTCGGCGAGACCCAGTACTTC
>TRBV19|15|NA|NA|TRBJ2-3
CASSGLEGRLDTQYF
TGTGCCAGTAGTGGGCTAGAGGGACGTCTGGATACGCAGTATTTT
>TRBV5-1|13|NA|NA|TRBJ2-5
CASSFSVQETQYF
TGCGCCAGCAGCTTTAGCGTCCAAGAGACCCAGTACTTC
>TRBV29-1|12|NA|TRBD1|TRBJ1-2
CSADRGFYGYTF
TGCAGCGCGGACAGGGGTTTCTATGGCTACACCTTC
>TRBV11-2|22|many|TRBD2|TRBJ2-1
CASSLRRGGLAGAMNSYNEQFF
TGTGCCAGCAGCTTGAGGCGCGGAGGGCTAGCGGGAGCAATGAACTCCTACAATGAGCAGTTCTTC
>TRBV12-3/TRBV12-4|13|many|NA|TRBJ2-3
CASSLGQGSTQYF
TGTGCCAGCAGTTTAGGGCAGGGATCGACGCAGTATTTT
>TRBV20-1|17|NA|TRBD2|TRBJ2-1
CSARAGLAGISYNEQFF
TGCAGTGCTAGAGCAGGACTAGCGGGTATCTCCTACAATGAGCAGTTCTTC
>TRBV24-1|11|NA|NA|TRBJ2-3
CATSQEDTQYF
TGTGCCACCAGTCAGGAAGATACGCAGTATTTT
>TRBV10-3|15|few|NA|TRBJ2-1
CAISDPADSYNEQFF
TGTGCCATCAGTGATCCGGCGGACTCCTACAATGAGCAGTTCTTC
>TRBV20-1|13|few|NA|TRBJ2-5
CSARDSRGETQYF
TGCAGTGCTAGAGATTCCCGAGGGGAGACCCAGTACTTC
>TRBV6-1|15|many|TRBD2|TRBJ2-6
CASRISGRRANVLTF
TGTGCCAGCAGGATTAGCGGGAGGCGGGCCAACGTCCTGACTTTC
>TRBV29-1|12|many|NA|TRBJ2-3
CSVSASTDTQYF
TGCAGCGTCTCTGCTAGCACAGATACGCAGTATTTT
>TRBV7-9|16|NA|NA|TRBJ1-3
CASSSATGFIANTIYF
TGTGCCAGCAGCTCAGCTACCGGGTTCATCGCAAACACCATATATTTT
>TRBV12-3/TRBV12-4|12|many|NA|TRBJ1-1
CASSLGGHLAFF
TGTGCCAGCAGTTTGGGGGGTCATCTAGCTTTCTTT
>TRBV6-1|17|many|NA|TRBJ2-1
CASSQPGGWTGYNEQFF
TGTGCCAGCAGCCAACCCGGAGGGTGGACAGGATACAATGAGCAGTTCTTC
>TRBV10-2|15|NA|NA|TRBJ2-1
CASSVAISLVGEQFF
TGCGCCAGCAGTGTAGCCATATCCCTGGTTGGTGAGCAGTTCTTC
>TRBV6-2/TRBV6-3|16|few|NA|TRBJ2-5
CASSQVPTVDQETQYF
TGTGCCAGCAGTCAAGTACCCACAGTGGACCAAGAGACCCAGTACTTC
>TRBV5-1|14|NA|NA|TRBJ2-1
CASSLTGTLYEQFF
TGCGCCAGCAGCTTGACAGGGACCCTCTATGAGCAGTTCTTC
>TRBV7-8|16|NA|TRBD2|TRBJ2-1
CASSLAYLAAVDEQFF
TGTGCCAGCAGCTTAGCGTACCTAGCGGCGGTCGATGAGCAGTTCTTC
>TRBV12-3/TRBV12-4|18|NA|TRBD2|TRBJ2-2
CASRYATLAGVTTGELFF
TGTGCCAGCAGATACGCCACCCTAGCGGGAGTGACCACCGGGGAGCTGTTTTTT
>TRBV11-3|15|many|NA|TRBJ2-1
CASSFTASRYNEQFF
TGTGCCAGCAGCTTTACAGCTAGCCGATACAATGAGCAGTTCTTC
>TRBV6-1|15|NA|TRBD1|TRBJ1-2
CASSRSGQGVYGYTF
TGTGCCAGCAGCCGAAGCGGACAGGGGGTGTACGGCTACACCTTC
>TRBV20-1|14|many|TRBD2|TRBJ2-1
CSARTSRGYNEQFF
TGCAGTGCCCGGACTAGTCGAGGTTACAATGAGCAGTTCTTC
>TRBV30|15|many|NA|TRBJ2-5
CAWSVRGPRQETQYF
TGTGCCTGGAGTGTCCGGGGCCCCCGCCAAGAGACCCAGTACTTC
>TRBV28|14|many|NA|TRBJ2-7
CASSPLGQSYEQYF
TGTGCCAGCAGTCCACTAGGACAGTCCTACGAGCAGTACTTC
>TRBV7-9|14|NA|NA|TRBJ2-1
CASSLVFPDNEQFF
TGTGCCAGCAGCTTAGTGTTCCCGGACAATGAGCAGTTCTTC
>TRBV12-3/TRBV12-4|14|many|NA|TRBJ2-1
CASRAGPNSNEQFF
TGTGCCAGCCGGGCGGGACCGAACTCGAATGAGCAGTTCTTC
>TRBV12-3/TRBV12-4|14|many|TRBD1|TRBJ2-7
CASSPPGTGNRPYF
TGTGCCAGCAGCCCTCCCGGGACAGGGAATAGGCCGTACTTC
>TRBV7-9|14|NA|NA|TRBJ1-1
CASSYGSLGTEAFF
TGTGCCAGCAGTTACGGTTCCTTGGGGACTGAAGCTTTCTTT
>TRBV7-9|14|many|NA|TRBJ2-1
CASSPPTSYNEQFF
TGTGCCAGCAGCCCCCCGACTAGTTACAATGAGCAGTTCTTC
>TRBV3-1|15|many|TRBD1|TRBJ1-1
CASSPPTGEGTEAFF
TGTGCCAGCAGCCCCCCAACAGGGGAGGGCACTGAAGCTTTCTTT
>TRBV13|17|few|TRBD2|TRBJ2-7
CASSLTSFGGTTEEQYF
TGTGCCAGCAGCTTAACCTCATTTGGAGGGACTACGGAGGAGCAGTACTTC